This entry features one TCR beta chain sequence. No antigen is known for it. Possible read error: a much larger clone is one base away. Using its own MiXCR run on the PCR reads, TCRdb lists one record per CDR3 protein. The sample has about 630,000 distinct CDR3 sequences, 25% seen once. The data derive from a study of molecular identifiers for immune sequencing clone quantification. Study findings and constraints: For highly expanded clones, sizes could be underestimated when identical TCR molecules share a barcode.

Germline V CDR1 and CDR2: MNHNS, SASEGT. The CDR3 loop spans 14 amino acids. Trimming took 1 base from V and 0 from J, leaving 5 bases between them. The source of this sequence is a human donor in good health. Some libraries in this study had Jurkat cell RNA spiked in. The V gene is TRBV6-1, the J gene TRBJ2-3, with D possibly called TRBD1 or TRBD2 (5 bases each). The sequenced sample consisted of naive CD8+ T cells from blood, with Jurkat cell RNA spiked in. Subset given: FACS-sorted CD8+CD4-CCR7+CD45RA+ naive T cells. Here the CDR3 DNA reads TGTGCCAGCAGTGAAGGGGGGAGCACAGATACGCAGTATTTT. It yields the protein CASSEGGSTDTQYF.